This TCR beta chain emerged from a study of blood T cell repertoires in COVID-19. At the level of the study: Some COVID-19 samples were acute and others convalescent; all came from the United States, Italy and Spain. From T cells, B-cell-depleted T cells, or PBMCs came the material, which was cDNA or gDNA.

Patients of the Seattle cohort, enrolled during active infection, were followed longitudinally. Authors' analysis steps: Amplifying reference gene primers gave estimates of nucleated cell counts. This table comes from immunoSEQ multiplex PCR, and its TCRdb copy is limited to in-frame clones, with some not included. That table supplies the V and J calls and clone size; D and trimming were determined from the DNA. This sample yields approximately 390,000 clones, of which around 87% are seen a single time; about 2.5% belongs to the top ten. The CDR3 loop spans 16 amino acids. Trimming removed 0 bases from V and 2 bases from J; junction bases left unmatched: 5. Germline CDR1 is SGHRS and CDR2 is YFSETQ.

This sequence was found in a woman between 55 and 75 years old with COVID-19, enrolled during active disease. The rearrangement links TRBV5-1 to TRBJ2-1; 7 bases fit TRBD2. The sequenced sample was peripheral blood. CDR3: CASSLAGGFPYNEQFF. CDR3 coding DNA: TGCGCCAGCAGCTTGGCCGGGGGGTTCCCCTACAATGAGCAGTTCTTC.